The entry below describes one T cell receptor beta chain. Its antigen is currently unknown. The table came from immunoSEQ multiplex PCR; TCRdb's copy has only in-frame clones and leaves some out. The data contain about 74,000 clones, roughly 80% of them singletons. The V end lost 0 bases, the J end lost 2 bases, and 14 bases lay between the germline ends. CDR3 length: 16 amino acids. Samples spanned pretreatment and treatment, with 1 to 8 time points per patient. The record originates from a study of PD-L1 blockade in urothelial cancer. In the study overall: Bladder-origin urothelial cancer in males covered about 85% of the 29 patients. Analyses used blood from 3 weeks (second dose) and 6 weeks after treatment start. Points from the study as a whole: At 3 weeks on treatment, tumor-associated clones expanded more with durable benefit.

This receptor was taken from a man aged 65 to 85 with urothelial cancer. The sequenced sample was PBMCs, obtained around atezolizumab (anti-PD-L1) treatment. The V and J genes are TRBV23-1 and TRBJ2-7, with D possibly TRBD2 on 6 matching bases. TRBV23-1 is filed as an ORF, its function uncertain. In nucleotides, the CDR3 is TGCGCCAGCAGTCAATCGGACGGGAGCCTACCCTACGAGCAGTACTTC. Translation gives CASSQSDGSLPYEQYF.